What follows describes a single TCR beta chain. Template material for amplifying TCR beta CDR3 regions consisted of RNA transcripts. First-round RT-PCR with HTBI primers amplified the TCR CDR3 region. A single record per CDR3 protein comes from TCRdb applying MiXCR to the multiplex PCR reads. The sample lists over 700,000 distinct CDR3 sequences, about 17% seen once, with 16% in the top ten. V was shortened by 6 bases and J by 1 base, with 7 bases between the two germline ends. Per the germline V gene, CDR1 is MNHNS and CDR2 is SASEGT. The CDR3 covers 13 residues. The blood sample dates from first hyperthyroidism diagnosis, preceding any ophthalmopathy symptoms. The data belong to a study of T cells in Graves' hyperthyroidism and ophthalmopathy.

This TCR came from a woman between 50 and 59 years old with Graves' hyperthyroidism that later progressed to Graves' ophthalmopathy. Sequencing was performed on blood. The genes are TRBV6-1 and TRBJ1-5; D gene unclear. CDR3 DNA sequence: TGTGCCAGCAGGCGAACAAGCAATCAGCCCCAGCATTTT. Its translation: CASRRTSNQPQHF.